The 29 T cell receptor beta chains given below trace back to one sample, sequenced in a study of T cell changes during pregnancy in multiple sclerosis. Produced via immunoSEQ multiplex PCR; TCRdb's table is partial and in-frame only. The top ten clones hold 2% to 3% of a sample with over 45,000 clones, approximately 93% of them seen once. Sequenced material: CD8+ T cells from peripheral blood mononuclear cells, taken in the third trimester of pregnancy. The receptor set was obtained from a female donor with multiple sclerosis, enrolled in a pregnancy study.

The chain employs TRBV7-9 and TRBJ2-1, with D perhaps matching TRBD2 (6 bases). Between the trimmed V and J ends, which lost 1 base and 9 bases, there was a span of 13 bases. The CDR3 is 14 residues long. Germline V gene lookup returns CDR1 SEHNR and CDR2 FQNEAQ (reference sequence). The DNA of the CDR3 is TGTGCCAGCAGCTTAGGGGGCGGGGTCGGTGAGCAGTTCTTC. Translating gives CASSLGGGVGEQFF.

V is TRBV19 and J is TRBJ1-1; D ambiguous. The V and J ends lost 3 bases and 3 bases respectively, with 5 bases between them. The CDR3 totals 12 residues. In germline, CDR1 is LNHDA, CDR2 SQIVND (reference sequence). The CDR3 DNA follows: TGTGCCAGTAGTATCTACGACACTGAAGCTTTCTTT. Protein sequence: CASSIYDTEAFF.

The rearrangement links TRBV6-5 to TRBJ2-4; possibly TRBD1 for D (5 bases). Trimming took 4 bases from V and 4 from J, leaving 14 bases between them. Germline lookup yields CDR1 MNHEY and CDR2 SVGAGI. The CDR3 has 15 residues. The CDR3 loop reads CASSSLRELKNIQYF. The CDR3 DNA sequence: TGTGCCAGCAGTTCGCTCAGGGAATTAAAAAACATTCAGTACTTC.

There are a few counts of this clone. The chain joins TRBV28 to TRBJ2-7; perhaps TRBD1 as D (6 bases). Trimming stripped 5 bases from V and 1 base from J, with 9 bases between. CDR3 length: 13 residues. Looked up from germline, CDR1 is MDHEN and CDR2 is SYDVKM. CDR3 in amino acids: CASSLGQSYEQYF. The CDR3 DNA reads TGTGCCAGCAGTCTCGGACAGTCCTACGAGCAGTACTTC.

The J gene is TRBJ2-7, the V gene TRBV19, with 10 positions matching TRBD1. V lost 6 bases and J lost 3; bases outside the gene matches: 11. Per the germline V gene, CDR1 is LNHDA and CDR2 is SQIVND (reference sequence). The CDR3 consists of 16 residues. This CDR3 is CASSPDGDRGHYEQYF. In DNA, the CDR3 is TGTGCCAGTAGCCCCGACGGGGACAGGGGCCACTACGAGCAGTACTTC.

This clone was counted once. DNA of the CDR3: TGTGCCAGCAGCTTAGAGAAGGAGGGGCTAATGAACACTGAAGCTTTCTTT. It yields the protein CASSLEKEGLMNTEAFF. The J gene is TRBJ1-1, the V gene TRBV13; a weak D match, TRBD1 (5 bases). Trimming pared 1 base from V and 0 bases from J, leaving 15 bases between. The CDR3 length is 17 residues. Germline V gene data show CDR1 as PRHDT and CDR2 as FYEKMQ (reference sequence).

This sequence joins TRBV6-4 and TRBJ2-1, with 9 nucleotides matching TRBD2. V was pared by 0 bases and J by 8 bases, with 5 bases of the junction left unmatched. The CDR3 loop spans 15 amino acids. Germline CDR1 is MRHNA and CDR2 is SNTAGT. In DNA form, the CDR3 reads TGTGCCAGCAGTGACTCGGCGGGAGGGCCGGATGAGCAGTTCTTC. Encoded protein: CASSDSAGGPDEQFF.

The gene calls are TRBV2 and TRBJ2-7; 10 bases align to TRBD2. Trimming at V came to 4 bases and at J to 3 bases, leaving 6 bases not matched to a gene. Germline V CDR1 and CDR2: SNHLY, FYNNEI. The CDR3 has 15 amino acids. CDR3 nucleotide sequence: TGTGCCAGCAGTGCCCTAGCGGGAGATGACTACGAGCAGTACTTC. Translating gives CASSALAGDDYEQYF.

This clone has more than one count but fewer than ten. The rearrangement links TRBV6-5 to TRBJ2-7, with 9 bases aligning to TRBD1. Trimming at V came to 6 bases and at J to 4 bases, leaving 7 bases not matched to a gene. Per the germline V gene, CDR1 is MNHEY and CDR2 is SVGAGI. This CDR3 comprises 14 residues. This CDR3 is CASSTGQGDYEQYF. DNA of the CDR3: TGTGCCAGCAGCACGGGACAGGGAGATTACGAGCAGTACTTC.

CDR3 nucleotides: TGTGCCAGCAGCTTCGGTCCAACAGATACGCAGTATTTT. Translating it yields CASSFGPTDTQYF. V is TRBV7-6 and J is TRBJ2-3; D not resolved. The CDR3 is made up of 13 amino acids. CDR1 and CDR2 (germline): SGHVS, FNYEAQ. With 3 bases removed from V and 3 bases from J, the gap between germline ends came to 7 bases.

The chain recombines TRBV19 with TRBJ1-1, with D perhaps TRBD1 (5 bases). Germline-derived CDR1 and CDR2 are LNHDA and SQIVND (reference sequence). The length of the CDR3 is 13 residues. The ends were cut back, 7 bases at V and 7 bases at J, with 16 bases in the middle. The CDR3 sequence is CASTPRGDFEAFF. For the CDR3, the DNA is TGTGCCAGTACCCCCCGTGGGGACTTTGAAGCTTTCTTT.

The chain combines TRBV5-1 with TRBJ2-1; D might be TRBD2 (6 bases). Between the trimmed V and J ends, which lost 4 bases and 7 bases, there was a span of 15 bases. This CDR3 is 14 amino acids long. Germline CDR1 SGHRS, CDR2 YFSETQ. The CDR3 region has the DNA TGCGCCAGCAGCCCCGTCGGGGGTTGGAATGAGCAGTTCTTC. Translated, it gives CASSPVGGWNEQFF.

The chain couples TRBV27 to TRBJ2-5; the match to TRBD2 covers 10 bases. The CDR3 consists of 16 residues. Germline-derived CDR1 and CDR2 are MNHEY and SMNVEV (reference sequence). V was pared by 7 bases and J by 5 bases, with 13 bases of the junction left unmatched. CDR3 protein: CASNPKQREGGETQYF. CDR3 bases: TGTGCCAGCAATCCAAAGCAGCGGGAGGGTGGCGAGACCCAGTACTTC.

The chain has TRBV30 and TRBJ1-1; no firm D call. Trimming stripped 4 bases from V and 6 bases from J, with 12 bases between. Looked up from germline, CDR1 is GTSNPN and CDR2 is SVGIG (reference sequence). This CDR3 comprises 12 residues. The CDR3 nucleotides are TGTGCCTGGACATGGGCAGGCTCTGAAGCTTTCTTT. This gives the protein CAWTWAGSEAFF.

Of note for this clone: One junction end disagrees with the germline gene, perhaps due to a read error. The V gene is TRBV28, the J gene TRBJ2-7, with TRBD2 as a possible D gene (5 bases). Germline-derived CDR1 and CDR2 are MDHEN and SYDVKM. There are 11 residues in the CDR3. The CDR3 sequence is CASTLGGSADF. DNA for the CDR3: TGTGCCAGCACCCTAGGCGGGTCCGCAGACTTC.

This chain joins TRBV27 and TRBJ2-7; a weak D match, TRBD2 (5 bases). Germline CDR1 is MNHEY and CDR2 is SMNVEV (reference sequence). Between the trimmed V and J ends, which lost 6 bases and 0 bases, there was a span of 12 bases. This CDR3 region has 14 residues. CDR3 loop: CASRDLTNSYEQYF. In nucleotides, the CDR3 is TGTGCCAGCAGGGACTTGACAAACTCCTACGAGCAGTACTTC.

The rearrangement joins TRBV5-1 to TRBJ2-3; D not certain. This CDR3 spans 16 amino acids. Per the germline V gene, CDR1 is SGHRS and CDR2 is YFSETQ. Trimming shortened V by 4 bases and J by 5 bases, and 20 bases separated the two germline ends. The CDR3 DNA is TGCGCCAGCAGCCCCAACGTCAAAACATACGAAGATACGCAGTATTTT. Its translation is CASSPNVKTYEDTQYF.

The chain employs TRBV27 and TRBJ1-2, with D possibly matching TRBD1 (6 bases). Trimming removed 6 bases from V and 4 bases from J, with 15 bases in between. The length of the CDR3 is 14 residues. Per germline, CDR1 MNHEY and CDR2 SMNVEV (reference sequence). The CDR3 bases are TGTGCCAGCAGCCTGGCGGGGGGGCTCTATGGCTACACCTTC. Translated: CASSLAGGLYGYTF.

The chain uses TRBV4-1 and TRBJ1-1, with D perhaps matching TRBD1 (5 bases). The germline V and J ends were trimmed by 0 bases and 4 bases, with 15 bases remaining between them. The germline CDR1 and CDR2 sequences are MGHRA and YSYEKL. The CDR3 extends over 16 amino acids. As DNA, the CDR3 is TGCGCCAGCAGCCAAGAGGGGGGTCGGGTGGGCACTGAAGCTTTCTTT. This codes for CASSQEGGRVGTEAFF.

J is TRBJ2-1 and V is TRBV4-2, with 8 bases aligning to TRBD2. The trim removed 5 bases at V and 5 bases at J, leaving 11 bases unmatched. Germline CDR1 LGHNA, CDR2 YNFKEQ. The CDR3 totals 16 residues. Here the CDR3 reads CASSATSGGIHNEQFF. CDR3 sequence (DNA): TGTGCCAGCAGCGCTACTAGCGGAGGGATCCACAATGAGCAGTTCTTC.

The CDR3 DNA reads as TGCAGCTTATACACAGATACGCAGTATTTT. Translation gives CSLYTDTQYF. V is TRBV29-1 and J is TRBJ2-3; D uncertain. Germline V gene lookup returns CDR1 SQVTM and CDR2 ANQGSEA. The V gene lost 8 bases and the J gene lost 2 bases, with 5 bases spanning the gap. The CDR3 spans 10 residues.

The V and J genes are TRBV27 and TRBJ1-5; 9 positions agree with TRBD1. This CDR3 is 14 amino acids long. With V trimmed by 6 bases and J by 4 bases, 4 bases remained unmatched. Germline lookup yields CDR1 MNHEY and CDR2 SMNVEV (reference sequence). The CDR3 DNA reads TGTGCCAGCAGGGGGGGGACAGGGAATCAGCCCCAGCATTTT. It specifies CASRGGTGNQPQHF.

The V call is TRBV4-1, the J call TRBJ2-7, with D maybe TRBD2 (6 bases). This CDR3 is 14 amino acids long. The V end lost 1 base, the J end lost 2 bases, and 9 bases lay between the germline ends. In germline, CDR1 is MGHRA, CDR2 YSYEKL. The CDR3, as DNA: TGCGCCAGCAGCCAAGTAGCGGACGCCTACGAGCAGTACTTC. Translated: CASSQVADAYEQYF.

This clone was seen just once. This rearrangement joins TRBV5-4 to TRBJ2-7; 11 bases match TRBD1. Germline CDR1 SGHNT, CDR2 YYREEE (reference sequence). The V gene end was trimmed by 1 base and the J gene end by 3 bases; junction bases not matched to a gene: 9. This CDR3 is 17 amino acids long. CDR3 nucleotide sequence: TGTGCCAGCAGCTTGTGGGCTTCCGGGACAGGGGGCTACGAGCAGTACTTC. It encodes CASSLWASGTGGYEQYF. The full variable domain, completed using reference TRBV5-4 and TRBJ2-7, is ETGVTQSPTHLIKTRGQQVTLRCSSQSGHNTVSWYQQALGQGPQFIFQYYREEENGRGNFPPRFSGLQFPNYSSELNVNALELDDSALYLCASSLWASGTGGYEQYFGPGTRLTVT.

In nucleotides, the CDR3 is TGTGCCAGCAGCCCTTCGGGACAGGGACCGCTTGAGAATGGCTACACCTTC. Translating it yields CASSPSGQGPLENGYTF. The rearrangement links TRBV7-6 to TRBJ1-2; 9 nucleotides match TRBD1. The CDR3 is 17 residues long. J lost 6 bases, V lost 5 bases, and 16 bases had no gene match. The germline V gene encodes CDR1 SGHVS and CDR2 FNYEAQ.

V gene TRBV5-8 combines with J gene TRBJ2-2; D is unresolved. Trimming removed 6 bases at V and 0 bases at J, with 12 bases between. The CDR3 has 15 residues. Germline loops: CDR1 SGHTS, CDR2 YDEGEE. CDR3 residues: CASTPPAPNTGELFF. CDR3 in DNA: TGTGCCAGCACCCCGCCAGCGCCGAACACCGGGGAGCTGTTTTTT.

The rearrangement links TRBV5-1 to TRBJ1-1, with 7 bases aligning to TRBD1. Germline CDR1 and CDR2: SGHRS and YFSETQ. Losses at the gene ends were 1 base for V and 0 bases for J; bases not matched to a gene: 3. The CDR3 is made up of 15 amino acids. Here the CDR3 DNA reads TGCGCCAGCAGCTTGACAGGGGCCATGAACACTGAAGCTTTCTTT. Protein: CASSLTGAMNTEAFF.

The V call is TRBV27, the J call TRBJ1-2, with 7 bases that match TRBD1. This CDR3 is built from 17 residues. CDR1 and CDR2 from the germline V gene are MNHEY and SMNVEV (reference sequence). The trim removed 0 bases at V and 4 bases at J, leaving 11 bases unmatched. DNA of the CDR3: TGTGCCAGCAGTTTATCGGCGGGACAGTTATCCGTCTATGGCTACACCTTC. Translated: CASSLSAGQLSVYGYTF.

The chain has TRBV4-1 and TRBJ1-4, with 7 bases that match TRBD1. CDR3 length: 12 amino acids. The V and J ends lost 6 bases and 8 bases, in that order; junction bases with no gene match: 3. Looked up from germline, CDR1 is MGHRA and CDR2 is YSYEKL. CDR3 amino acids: CASRDRVEKLFF. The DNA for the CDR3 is TGCGCCAGCAGAGACAGGGTGGAAAAACTGTTTTTT.